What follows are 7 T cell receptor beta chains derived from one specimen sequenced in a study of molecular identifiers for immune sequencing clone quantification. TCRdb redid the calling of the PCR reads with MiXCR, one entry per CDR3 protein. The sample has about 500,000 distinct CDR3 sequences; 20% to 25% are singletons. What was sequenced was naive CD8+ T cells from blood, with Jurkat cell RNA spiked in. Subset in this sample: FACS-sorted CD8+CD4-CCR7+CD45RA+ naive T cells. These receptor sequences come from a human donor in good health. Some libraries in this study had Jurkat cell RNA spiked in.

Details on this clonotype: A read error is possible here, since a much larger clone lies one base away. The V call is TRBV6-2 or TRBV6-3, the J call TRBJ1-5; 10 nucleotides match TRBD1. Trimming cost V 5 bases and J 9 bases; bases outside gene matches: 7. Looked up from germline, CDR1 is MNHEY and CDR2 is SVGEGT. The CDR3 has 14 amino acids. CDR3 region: CASSRTGGIRPQHF. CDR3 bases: TGTGCCAGCAGTAGGACAGGGGGGATTCGGCCCCAGCATTTT.

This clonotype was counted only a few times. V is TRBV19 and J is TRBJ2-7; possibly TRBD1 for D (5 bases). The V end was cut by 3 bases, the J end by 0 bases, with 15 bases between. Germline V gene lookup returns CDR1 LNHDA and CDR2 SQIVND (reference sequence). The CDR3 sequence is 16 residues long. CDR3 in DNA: TGTGCCAGTAGTATTGTTCTGGGGCGGAGCTCCTACGAGCAGTACTTC. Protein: CASSIVLGRSSYEQYF.

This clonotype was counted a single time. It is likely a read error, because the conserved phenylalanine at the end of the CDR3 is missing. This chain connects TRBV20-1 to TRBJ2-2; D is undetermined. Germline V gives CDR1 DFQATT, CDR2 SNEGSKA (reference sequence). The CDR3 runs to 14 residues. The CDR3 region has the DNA TGCGGTGCTAGTGAAGGGATGGGCACCGGGGAGCTGTTTTCT. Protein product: CGASEGMGTGELFS.

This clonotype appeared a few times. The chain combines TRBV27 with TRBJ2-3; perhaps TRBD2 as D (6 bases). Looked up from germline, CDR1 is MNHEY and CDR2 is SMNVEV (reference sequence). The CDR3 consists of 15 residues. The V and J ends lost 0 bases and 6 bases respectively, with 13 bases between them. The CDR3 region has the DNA TGTGCCAGCAGTTTATCTTGGGGGACTGGGGATACGCAGTATTTT. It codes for CASSLSWGTGDTQYF.

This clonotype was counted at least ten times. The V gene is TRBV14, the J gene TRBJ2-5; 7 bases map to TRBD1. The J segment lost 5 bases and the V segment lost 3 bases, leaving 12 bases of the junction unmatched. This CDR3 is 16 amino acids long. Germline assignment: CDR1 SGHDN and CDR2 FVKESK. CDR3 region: CASSHGWSRGLETQYF. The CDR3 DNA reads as TGTGCCAGCAGCCATGGATGGTCGAGGGGGCTGGAGACCCAGTACTTC.

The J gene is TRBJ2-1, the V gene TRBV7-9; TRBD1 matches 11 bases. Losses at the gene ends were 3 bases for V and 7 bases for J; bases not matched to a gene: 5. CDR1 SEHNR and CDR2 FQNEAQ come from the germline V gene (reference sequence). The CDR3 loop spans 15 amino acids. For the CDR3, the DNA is TGTGCCAGCAGCTTCCGACGGGACAGGGGGAATGAGCAGTTCTTC. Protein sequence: CASSFRRDRGNEQFF.

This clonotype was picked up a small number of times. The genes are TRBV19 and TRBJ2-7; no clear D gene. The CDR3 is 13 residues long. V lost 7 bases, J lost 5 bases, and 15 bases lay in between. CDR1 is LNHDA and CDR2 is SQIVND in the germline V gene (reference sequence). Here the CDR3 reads CASNQEPGDEQYF. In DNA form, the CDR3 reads TGTGCCAGTAATCAGGAACCTGGGGACGAGCAGTACTTC.